The next 30 T cell receptor beta chains were all read from a single sample in a study of shared clonotypes between healthy human individuals. Sequencing was performed with immunoSEQ multiplex PCR; in TCRdb, only in-frame clones are kept and a portion is missing. The sample consists of roughly 700,000 clones, about 92% of them appearing once. The sequencing sample was made of memory CD8+ T cells from PBMCs. The subset: CD45RO+ cells pooled with CCR7-negative TemRA cells. The receptor set was obtained from a man in his late teens or twenties in good health. Some clones in this sample may be carry-over from other donors' samples.

J is TRBJ2-3 and V is TRBV27; D is uncertain. Trimming removed 3 bases at V and 2 bases at J, with 3 bases between. The CDR3 loop spans 12 amino acids. Per the germline V gene, CDR1 is MNHEY and CDR2 is SMNVEV (reference sequence). CDR3 region: CASSFNTDTQYF. CDR3 DNA sequence: TGTGCCAGCAGTTTTAACACAGATACGCAGTATTTT.

V usage is TRBV7-9 and J usage is TRBJ1-3; the D gene is possibly TRBD1 (5 bases). CDR3 length: 16 amino acids. V was shortened by 4 bases and J by 0 bases, with 13 bases between the two germline ends. Per the germline V gene, CDR1 is SEHNR and CDR2 is FQNEAQ (reference sequence). CDR3 in amino acids: CASSYPGGTSGNTIYF. The CDR3 bases are TGTGCCAGCAGCTACCCCGGGGGGACCTCTGGAAACACCATATATTTT.

The rearrangement joins TRBV28 to TRBJ2-1, with 8 bases matching TRBD2. The CDR3 runs 14 residues. CDR1 MDHEN and CDR2 SYDVKM come from the germline V gene. Germline trimming cut 1 base from V and 5 bases from J; bases unmatched to any gene: 1. The CDR3: CASSLSGGDNEQFF. The CDR3, as DNA: TGTGCCAGCAGTTTATCCGGGGGGGACAATGAGCAGTTCTTC.

This clone came up once. The rearrangement links TRBV4-3 to TRBJ2-7; D is perhaps TRBD1 or TRBD2 (5 bases each). Trimming shortened V by 4 bases and J by 0 bases, and 13 bases separated the two germline ends. The CDR3 sequence is 15 residues long. Germline V gives CDR1 LGHNA, CDR2 YSLEER. The CDR3 sequence: CASSPFSGTSYEQYF. CDR3 coding DNA: TGCGCCAGCAGCCCTTTCTCGGGGACCTCCTACGAGCAGTACTTC.

Here the CDR3 DNA reads TGTGCCAGCAGTTACGGGGACAGGGGAGCCTACGAGCAGTACTTC. Translation gives CASSYGDRGAYEQYF. The V and J genes are TRBV6-6 and TRBJ2-7; 10 nucleotides agree with TRBD1. Per germline, CDR1 MNHNY and CDR2 SVGAGI (reference sequence). V trimming: 2 bases; J trimming: 2 bases; junction bases outside the gene matches: 3. The CDR3 sequence is 15 residues long.

The chain is built from TRBV13 and TRBJ1-1; D might be TRBD1 (5 bases). The CDR3 is 15 residues long. V was pared by 6 bases and J by 3 bases, with 17 bases between. Germline V gives CDR1 PRHDT, CDR2 FYEKMQ (reference sequence). The CDR3 sequence is CASRLSMQGDTEAFF. In DNA, the CDR3 is TGTGCCAGCAGACTTTCGATGCAAGGGGACACTGAAGCTTTCTTT.

V is TRBV5-8 and J is TRBJ1-1; possible D gene TRBD1, 5 bases. CDR3 length equals 13 residues. Looked up from germline, CDR1 is SGHTS and CDR2 is YDEGEE. Trimming removed 4 bases at V and 1 base at J, with 8 bases between. CDR3 protein: CASSPDTNTEAFF. The CDR3, as DNA: TGTGCCAGCAGCCCGGACACGAACACTGAAGCTTTCTTT. Based on the CDR3 plus reference TRBV5-8 and TRBJ1-1, the full variable domain is EAGVTQSPTHLIKTRGQQATLRCSPISGHTSVYWYQQALGLGLQFLLWYDEGEERNRGNFPPRFSGRQFPNYSSELNVNALELEDSALYLCASSPDTNTEAFFGQGTRLTVV.

V is TRBV2 and J is TRBJ2-6; D may correspond to TRBD1 or TRBD2 (6 bases each). Trimming took 5 bases from V and 1 from J, leaving 18 bases between them. The CDR3 has 18 residues. Looked up from germline, CDR1 is SNHLY and CDR2 is FYNNEI. This CDR3 is CASSSGGDKFSGANVLTF. The CDR3 DNA follows: TGTGCCAGCAGTTCCGGCGGGGACAAGTTTTCTGGGGCCAACGTCCTGACTTTC.

The DNA of the CDR3 is TGTGCCAGCAGATTGACAGCAGCCTACGAGCAGTACTTC. Translating gives CASRLTAAYEQYF. The chain is built from TRBV28 and TRBJ2-7, with D maybe TRBD1 (5 bases). In germline, CDR1 is MDHEN, CDR2 SYDVKM. Trimming removed 6 bases at V and 2 bases at J, with 11 bases between. This CDR3 spans 13 amino acids.

V is TRBV7-6 and J is TRBJ2-1; 11 bases map to TRBD2. The V segment lost 4 bases and the J segment 2 bases; nucleotides outside the gene matches: 7. CDR1 and CDR2 (germline): SGHVS, FNYEAQ. The CDR3 sequence is 17 residues long. CDR3 amino acids: CASSSSLAGVAYNEQFF. The CDR3 region has the DNA TGTGCCAGCAGCTCGTCACTAGCGGGAGTGGCCTACAATGAGCAGTTCTTC.

This clone was observed a handful of times. The chain joins TRBV7-9 to TRBJ1-1, with D possibly being TRBD1 (5 bases). CDR1 is SEHNR, CDR2 FQNEAQ, per germline (reference sequence). There are 16 residues in the CDR3. The V end was cut by 5 bases, the J end by 0 bases, with 16 bases between. The CDR3 sequence is CASSPAGTFMNTEAFF. For the CDR3, the DNA is TGTGCCAGCAGCCCCGCTGGGACTTTCATGAACACTGAAGCTTTCTTT.

Only a few counts were recorded for this clone. The rearrangement joins TRBV28 to TRBJ1-1; TRBD1 might be the D (5 bases). Trimming pared 6 bases from V and 1 base from J, leaving 12 bases between. The germline V gene encodes CDR1 MDHEN and CDR2 SYDVKM. The CDR3 totals 14 residues. The CDR3 DNA reads TGTGCCAGCAGCGTACGGGGGGAGAACACTGAAGCTTTCTTT. It yields the protein CASSVRGENTEAFF.

The chain combines TRBV15 with TRBJ2-7, with D uncertain. The CDR3 has 20 residues. Trimming pared 0 bases from V and 6 bases from J, leaving 30 bases between. CDR1 and CDR2 from the germline V gene are LNHNV and YYDKDF (reference sequence). CDR3 sequence: CATSRDRPISPTIAVVEQYF. For the CDR3, the DNA is TGTGCCACCAGCAGAGACCGACCGATCTCTCCTACGATTGCAGTCGTCGAGCAGTACTTC.

The DNA for the CDR3 is TGTGCCAGCAACTTAGCGGGGGTCTTGGGCAATGAGCAGTTCTTC. This gives the protein CASNLAGVLGNEQFF. The chain uses TRBV2 and TRBJ2-1; 9 bases are shared with TRBD2. CDR1 and CDR2 (germline): SNHLY, FYNNEI. The V segment lost 7 bases and the J segment 6 bases; nucleotides outside the gene matches: 10. This CDR3 has 15 residues.

This clone appeared a single time. This chain links TRBV27 with TRBJ2-7; D is perhaps TRBD1 or TRBD2 (5 bases each). Germline CDR1 is MNHEY and CDR2 is SMNVEV (reference sequence). CDR3 length equals 16 residues. Trimming pared 6 bases from V and 0 bases from J, leaving 18 bases between. The CDR3 DNA is TGTGCCAGCAGCGTAAGTGGGGGACCTAGCTCCTACGAGCAGTACTTC. This sequence encodes CASSVSGGPSSYEQYF.

As to this clone: Other DNA sequences within the sample encode an identical CDR3. This chain uses TRBV19 with TRBJ2-7; the D gene could be TRBD1 or TRBD2 (5 bases each). The CDR3 is 13 amino acids. Germline CDR1 is LNHDA and CDR2 is SQIVND (reference sequence). Trimming took 3 bases from V and 2 from J, leaving 8 bases between them. CDR3 region: CASSIGTAYEQYF. The CDR3 nucleotides are TGTGCCAGTAGTATTGGGACCGCCTACGAGCAGTACTTC.

CDR3 bases: TGTGCCAGCAGTTTGGCCGTAGCTAGCACAGATACGCAGTATTTT. This translates into CASSLAVASTDTQYF. The rearrangement joins TRBV27 to TRBJ2-3; D is unresolved. From germline, CDR1 is MNHEY and CDR2 SMNVEV (reference sequence). Trimming took off 3 bases at V and 0 bases at J, with 10 bases between the two ends. The CDR3 has 15 amino acids.

This clone was detected a few times. The same CDR3 can be traced to other DNA sequences in this sample. The gene calls are TRBV9 and TRBJ1-5, with D hard to call. V lost 2 bases and J lost 4, with 7 bases in between. The V gene's germline CDR1 is SGDLS and CDR2 YYNGEE. This CDR3 contains 13 residues. The CDR3 region is CASSVGSNQPQHF. The CDR3 bases are TGTGCCAGCAGCGTCGGTTCGAATCAGCCCCAGCATTTT.

The J gene is TRBJ1-2, the V gene TRBV7-8, with D tentatively TRBD1 (6 bases). V shed 5 bases and J shed 8 bases, with 24 bases lying between them. This CDR3 comprises 16 residues. Germline CDR1 reads SGHVS; CDR2 reads FQNEAQ. CDR3 sequence: CASSPITGHLGDGYTF. The CDR3 nucleotides read TGTGCCAGCAGCCCAATAACGGGACACCTCGGGGACGGCTACACCTTC.

This sequence joins TRBV30 and TRBJ2-5; 9 bases match TRBD1. Germline assignment: CDR1 GTSNPN and CDR2 SVGIG (reference sequence). V trimming: 4 bases; J trimming: 5 bases; junction bases outside the gene matches: 8. This CDR3 is 14 amino acids long. In nucleotides, the CDR3 is TGTGCCTGGAATACAGGGGGCGCCCAGGAGACCCAGTACTTC. It codes for CAWNTGGAQETQYF.

The chain joins TRBV7-9 to TRBJ1-2; a possible D gene is TRBD1 (5 bases). Germline lookup yields CDR1 SEHNR and CDR2 FQNEAQ (reference sequence). Between the trimmed V and J ends, which lost 5 bases and 2 bases, there was a span of 15 bases. This CDR3 contains 15 residues. The CDR3 coding sequence is TGTGCCAGCAGCCCCGGGGGGGGTGGAAACTATGGCTACACCTTC. Encoded protein: CASSPGGGGNYGYTF.

The V gene is TRBV5-1, the J gene TRBJ2-2; a possible D gene is TRBD2 (5 bases). Trimming cost V 0 bases and J 0 bases, with 9 bases left between them. This CDR3 is 16 amino acids long. Germline V lookup: CDR1 SGHRS, CDR2 YFSETQ. The CDR3 nucleotides read TGCGCCAGCAGCTTGGCGCAGCGGACGAACACCGGGGAGCTGTTTTTT. It translates to CASSLAQRTNTGELFF.

Only one count was recorded for this clone. This chain links TRBV30 with TRBJ2-5, with no clear D. In germline, CDR1 is GTSNPN, CDR2 SVGIG (reference sequence). V gave up 6 bases and J gave up 0 bases, with 11 bases separating them. This CDR3 is built from 13 residues. This CDR3 is CACLSINQETQYF. Here the CDR3 DNA reads TGTGCCTGTTTAAGCATAAACCAAGAGACCCAGTACTTC.

CDR3 nucleotide sequence: TGTGCCAGCAGCCCTGCGCAAGGGGAGCAGTACTTC. It codes for CASSPAQGEQYF. The chain carries TRBV6-5 and TRBJ2-7; D uncertain. The CDR3 is 12 amino acids. V was pared by 6 bases and J by 7 bases, with 13 bases between. The germline V gene encodes CDR1 MNHEY and CDR2 SVGAGI.

This rearrangement joins TRBV27 to TRBJ2-7, with a possible D match to TRBD2 (6 bases). CDR3 length: 16 amino acids. The V and J ends lost 0 bases and 6 bases respectively, with 18 bases between them. The germline V gene encodes CDR1 MNHEY and CDR2 SMNVEV (reference sequence). The CDR3 here is CASSLSGRGPYGEQYF. CDR3 coding DNA: TGTGCCAGCAGTTTATCTGGGCGGGGTCCCTACGGCGAGCAGTACTTC.

The chain employs TRBV7-9 and TRBJ2-7, with D possibly matching TRBD2 (5 bases). Trimming removed 5 bases from V and 2 bases from J, with 19 bases in between. This CDR3 contains 16 residues. Germline V lookup: CDR1 SEHNR, CDR2 FQNEAQ (reference sequence). CDR3 in DNA: TGTGCCAGCAGCCCCCGGGAAGGTTCCGCAACCTACGAGCAGTACTTC. Its translation: CASSPREGSATYEQYF.

This chain connects TRBV7-8 to TRBJ2-1; TRBD2 agrees at 9 bases. CDR1 and CDR2 from the germline V gene are SGHVS and FQNEAQ. The CDR3 is 18 residues long. J was trimmed by 4 bases and V by 7 bases; bases with no gene match: 17. CDR3 loop: CASTSFLLAGGGYNEQFF. The CDR3, as DNA: TGTGCCAGCACCTCCTTCCTACTCGCGGGAGGGGGGTACAATGAGCAGTTCTTC.

The chain carries TRBV27 and TRBJ1-5; TRBD1 might be the D (5 bases). Trimming pared 0 bases from V and 9 bases from J, leaving 9 bases between. Germline V gene data show CDR1 as MNHEY and CDR2 as SMNVEV (reference sequence). This CDR3 contains 13 residues. The CDR3 here is CASSLSSGWPQHF. In DNA form, the CDR3 reads TGTGCCAGCAGTTTATCGTCAGGGTGGCCCCAGCATTTT.

The V call is TRBV6-5, the J call TRBJ2-7; 9 bases fit TRBD1. The V segment lost 5 bases and the J segment 2 bases; nucleotides outside the gene matches: 7. Per the germline V gene, CDR1 is MNHEY and CDR2 is SVGAGI. The CDR3 spans 15 residues. The CDR3 nucleotides read TGTGCCAGCAGTCACTGGACAGGGGAGGCCTACGAGCAGTACTTC. Translation gives CASSHWTGEAYEQYF.

The rearrangement joins TRBV30 to TRBJ1-1; TRBD1 aligns across 7 bases. The length of the CDR3 is 12 residues. The V gene end was trimmed by 8 bases and the J gene end by 7 bases; junction bases not matched to a gene: 10. Germline CDR1 GTSNPN, CDR2 SVGIG (reference sequence). CDR3 sequence: CAGGGKRHEAFF. CDR3 coding DNA: TGTGCCGGAGGGGGCAAAAGACATGAAGCTTTCTTT.